This record covers a single T cell receptor beta chain. This specimen comes from a study of shared clonotypes between healthy human individuals. CD4+ cell separation produced CD45RA+ naive and CD45RA-negative memory subsets. Germline-derived CDR1 and CDR2 are SNHLY and FYNNEI. V shed 5 bases and J shed 4 bases, with 11 bases lying between them. The CDR3 is 14 amino acids. Using immunoSEQ multiplex PCR, the repertoire was profiled, and TCRdb retains in-frame clones only, with some absent. The sample shows some 2,100,000 clones, almost 96% of them seen only once. Specimen: naive CD4+ T cells sorted from blood. Subset denoted: CD45RA+ positively selected. This TCR was sampled from a man aged 18 to 29 in good health. This chain connects TRBV2 to TRBJ2-2; TRBD1 is a possible D gene (5 bases). CDR3 sequence (DNA): TGTGCCAGCAGTCCGGACACCACCACCGGGGAGCTGTTTTTT. It yields the protein CASSPDTTTGELFF.